The rows below give T cell receptor beta chains drawn from one sample of a study of cytomegalovirus exposure and HLA in healthy donors. The repertoire was sequenced with immunoSEQ multiplex PCR; TCRdb's copy has only in-frame clones and lacks some. The sample has 150,000 to 200,000 clones; roughly 75% are singletons. The sequenced sample was PBMCs. These receptors originate from a woman between 35 and 50 years old in good health and CMV-seropositive. Each CDR3 is given without its conserved first and last residue. D genes are given only for firm matches. Only some rows state a clone size, as once, few, many or a class for expanded clones.

12,-,few,TRBJ2-7,TRBV6-6,ASSLQGSSYEQY
11,-,few,TRBJ2-2,TRBV9,ASSPRSTGELF
13,-,-,TRBJ2-7,TRBV10-3,AISESLGRAYEQY
14,TRBD2,-,TRBJ2-5,TRBV28,ASSLLGGGRSETQY
12,TRBD2,-,TRBJ2-2,TRBV19,ASTPAGVTGELF
14,TRBD1,-,TRBJ1-4,TRBV2,ASSFSTGTGGEKLF
14,TRBD2,-,TRBJ2-3,TRBV7-2,ASSLALAAHTDTQY
14,-,-,TRBJ1-4,TRBV5-1,ASSVFPGRGNEKLF
12,-,-,TRBJ2-5,TRBV5-1,ASSLGTDQETQY
14,-,-,TRBJ2-1,TRBV7-9,ASSLERTGSYNEQF
13,-,-,TRBJ1-5,TRBV28,ASSVATVGNQPQH
13,-,-,TRBJ2-3,TRBV28,ASSLGGPSTDTQY
9,-,-,TRBJ1-1,TRBV6-6,ASRQGEVGF
12,TRBD2,-,TRBJ2-1,TRBV19,ASSTLAAYNEQF
14,TRBD2,few,TRBJ2-7,TRBV4-1,ASSQEGLAGSYEQY
10,-,-,TRBJ1-2,TRBV28,ASSPSSYGYT
13,-,-,TRBJ2-3,TRBV7-8,ASSLGGGDTDTQY
11,-,-,TRBJ2-3,TRBV19,ASSWTSTDTQY
12,-,-,TRBJ1-2,TRBV5-1,ASSLSGGSYGYT
9,-,-,TRBJ1-1,TRBV2,ASSYFAEAF
13,TRBD1,few,TRBJ1-1,TRBV10-3,AISGRTGMNTEAF
12,-,-,TRBJ1-4,TRBV19,ASKTQGLNEKLF
15,TRBD2,-,TRBJ2-4,TRBV7-9,ASSSESGGAVKNIQY
14,TRBD1,-,TRBJ1-2,TRBV5-1,ASSTWTGTIMEGYT
11,TRBD1,-,TRBJ2-7,TRBV6-5,ASTTTARTGEY
15,TRBD1,-,TRBJ1-5,TRBV19,ASSIIPRDSINQPQH
15,TRBD1,-,TRBJ1-3,TRBV2,ASSELGQAVPGNTIY
13,TRBD2,-,TRBJ2-7,TRBV27,ASLGLAGERYEQY
12,TRBD1,-,TRBJ1-5,TRBV27,ASRPRQGHQPQH
13,-,few,TRBJ2-7,TRBV19,ASSRTNGELYEQY
10,-,-,TRBJ2-1,TRBV27,ASSFLSDEQF
13,-,-,TRBJ2-1,TRBV5-4,ASSPTSFSYNEQF
13,-,-,TRBJ2-5,TRBV25-1,ASILPVRRQETQY
12,-,-,TRBJ2-7,TRBV5-4,ASSWSGGSYEQY
10,-,-,TRBJ1-2,TRBV28,ASSLRVDGYT
12,-,once,TRBJ2-7,TRBV7-2,ASSFTGGQYEQY
14,TRBD1,-,TRBJ1-4,TRBV4-1,ASSQGAGTGNEKLF
11,-,-,TRBJ1-6,TRBV30,AWSGRQDLPLH
13,TRBD1,-,TRBJ2-2,TRBV7-9,ASSPRTGGTGELF
11,-,-,TRBJ1-5,TRBV6-1,ASSGRGGQPQH
16,-,-,TRBJ1-5,TRBV2,ASSEGRGLAMSNQPQH
11,-,-,TRBJ1-1,TRBV11-2,ASSLDAHSEAF
14,-,-,TRBJ2-7,TRBV28,ASSSLRGTATYEQY
14,TRBD2,-,TRBJ2-3,TRBV7-2,ASSAHSGRAGDTQY
12,TRBD2,-,TRBJ2-5,TRBV7-2,ASSLAAGEETQY
12,TRBD1,-,TRBJ1-5,TRBV19,ASSTRTGNQPQH
15,TRBD2,-,TRBJ2-7,TRBV5-1,ASSLVGAGGLTYEQY